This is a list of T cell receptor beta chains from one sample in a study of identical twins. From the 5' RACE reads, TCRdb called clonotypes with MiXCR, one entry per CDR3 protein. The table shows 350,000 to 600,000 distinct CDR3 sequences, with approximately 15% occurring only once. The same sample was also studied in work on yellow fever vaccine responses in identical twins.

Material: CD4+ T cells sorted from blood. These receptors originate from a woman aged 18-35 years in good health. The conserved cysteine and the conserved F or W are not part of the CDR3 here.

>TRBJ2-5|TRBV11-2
ASSLRRGGETQY
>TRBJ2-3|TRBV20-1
SADGVTSTDTQY
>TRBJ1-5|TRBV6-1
ASRRTNGNQPQH
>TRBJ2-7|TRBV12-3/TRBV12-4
ASSMGQGPYEQY
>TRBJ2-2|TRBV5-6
ASSSIGQANTGELF
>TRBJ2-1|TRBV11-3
ASSLASTEYNEQF
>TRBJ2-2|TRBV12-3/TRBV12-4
ASSPREGTGELF
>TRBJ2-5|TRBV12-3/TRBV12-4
ASRLRESQETQY
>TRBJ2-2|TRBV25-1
ASRPLGTGELF
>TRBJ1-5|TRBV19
ASSEWTDNQPQH
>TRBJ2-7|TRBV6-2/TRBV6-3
APVSYEQY
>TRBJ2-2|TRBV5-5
ASSLNRVSAGELF
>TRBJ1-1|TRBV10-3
ASQGQGPNTEAF
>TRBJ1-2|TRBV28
ASSSGPGYT
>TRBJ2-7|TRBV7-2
ASSFSGNTLGEQY
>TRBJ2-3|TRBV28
ASSPDPGPGTPDTQY
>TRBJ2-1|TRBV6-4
ASSEGTRPNNEQF
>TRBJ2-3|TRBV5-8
ASSSPVGDTQY
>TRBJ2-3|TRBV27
ASSLLAGPTDTQY
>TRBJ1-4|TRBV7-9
ASSPGQGTNEKLF
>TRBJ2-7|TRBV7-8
ASSLVKRGTYEQY
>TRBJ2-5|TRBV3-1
ASSQEYSDPLREIALETQY
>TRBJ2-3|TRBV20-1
SASTGRAGTDTQY
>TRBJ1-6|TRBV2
ASSVGQTNSPLH
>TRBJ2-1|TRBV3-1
ASSQGWGDNEQF
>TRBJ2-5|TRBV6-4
ASSESVRGGLSNQETQY
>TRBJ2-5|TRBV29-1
SVDQTGSETQY
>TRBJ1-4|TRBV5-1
ASSRVWTASNEKLF
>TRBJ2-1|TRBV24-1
ATSDLGLSSYNEQF
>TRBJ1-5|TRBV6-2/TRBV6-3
ASRLTGVHQPQH
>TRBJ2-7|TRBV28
ASTSGDWTYEQY